A single sample is the source of the 2 T cell receptor beta chains below, sequenced in a study of vaccination and CD4 T cells after COVID-19. This sample's treatment: roughly ten-day PBMC culture with coronavirus spike peptide pools or control peptides (ViraFEST assay). The Oncomine TCR Beta short-read assay was applied to DNA of cultured CD4+ T cells. Via MiXCR, TCRdb re-called the PCR reads, giving one row per CDR3 protein. This table has over 15,000 distinct CDR3 sequences, about three quarters appearing once. The antigens these receptors bind are not known. Sequencing was performed on CD4+ T cells from blood, cultured in vitro, taken after SARS-CoV-2 vaccination. These receptors originate from a human donor who received a COVID-19 vaccine.

V is TRBV7-2 and J is TRBJ2-2; 8 bases agree with TRBD2. Germline V gene lookup returns CDR1 SGHTA and CDR2 FQGNSA. The trim removed 6 bases at V and 6 bases at J, leaving 6 bases unmatched. This CDR3 contains 14 residues. The DNA of the CDR3 is TGTGCCAGCAGGCCGGGTAGCGGGGCCGGGGAGCTGTTTTTT. Translating gives CASRPGSGAGELFF.

DNA for the CDR3: TGTGCCAGCAGCTTAGAGCGGGGGGGCTCCTACGAGCAGTACTTC. Protein sequence: CASSLERGGSYEQYF. The J gene is TRBJ2-7, the V gene TRBV7-2, with TRBD2 identical over 10 bases. V gave up 1 base and J gave up 0 bases; unmatched junction bases: 0. CDR3 length equals 15 residues. The V gene's germline CDR1 is SGHTA and CDR2 FQGNSA.